This T cell receptor (beta chain) derives from a study of T cell responses to AZD1222 COVID-19 vaccine. General study findings and limits: Unmutated regions of variants are reportedly targeted by nearly half of spike-specific TCRs. Clonal diversity was possibly underestimated, and the donors were mostly white British, with more females. No repertoire was sampled before or during the peak T cell response, only after it. Seropositive status at baseline applied to only five to seven AZD1222 recipients.

The assay was immunoSEQ multiplex PCR, and TCRdb's table has in-frame clones only and misses some. The table shows 90,000 to 110,000 clones, with approximately 87% occurring only once. The CDR3 sequence is 13 residues long. In germline, CDR1 is MNHEY, CDR2 SMNVEV (reference sequence). Concerning this clone: Its antigen is still unknown. The junction departs from the called germline gene at one end, perhaps through a read error.

This rearrangement joins TRBV27 to TRBJ1-1; 10 bases are a match to TRBD1. This TCR came from an adult in good health. The material sequenced was peripheral blood, taken on day 0 of AZD1222 vaccination. The CDR3 region is CASSSSGTGVPTF. CDR3 in DNA: TGTGCCAGCAGTTCCTCCGGGACAGGGGTTCCAACTTTT.